This T cell receptor beta chain emerged from a study of T cell responses to AZD1222 COVID-19 vaccine. Overall study: Timing groups of about 4 and about 12 weeks for second doses were pooled.

Method: immunoSEQ multiplex PCR; TCRdb's copy keeps in-frame clones and lacks some. The data hold about 180,000 clones, with around 88% observed a single time. The CDR3 has 19 residues. Germline trimming cut 6 bases from V and 1 base from J; bases unmatched to any gene: 13. The germline CDR1 and CDR2 sequences are KGHSH and LQKENI. The material was peripheral blood, obtained on day 0 of AZD1222 vaccination. This chain uses TRBV18 with TRBJ2-2; 11 bases align to TRBD2. This receptor was taken from an adult in good health. The CDR3 DNA follows: TGTGCCAGCTCCCCAGGCCTACTAGCGGGAGTGGGGAACACCGGGGAGCTGTTTTTT. Translation: CASSPGLLAGVGNTGELFF. Supplemented by reference TRBV18 and TRBJ2-2, the full variable domain reads NAGVMQNPRHLVRRRGQEARLRCSPMKGHSHVYWYRQLPEEGLKFMVYLQKENIIDESGMPKERFSAEFPKEGPSILRIQQVVRGDSAAYFCASSPGLLAGVGNTGELFFGEGSRLTVL.